This T cell receptor (beta chain) was profiled in a study of PD-1 blockade in classical Hodgkin lymphoma. On the study more broadly: On a schedule of every 2 weeks, patients received nivolumab 3 mg/kg intravenously.

This clone has at least ten counts. What it recognizes is unknown. CDR1 is MRHNA and CDR2 is SNTAGT in the germline V gene. Between the trimmed V and J ends, which lost 4 bases and 3 bases, there was a span of 9 bases. This CDR3 has 13 amino acids. The time point was: cycle 4 day 1 (C4D1), after more than five weeks of nivolumab. Exposure to brentuximab vedotin varied, and each patient had relapsed following autologous stem cell transplantation. Classifying best responses yielded complete response, partial response or progressive disease. Overall study results and limits: Individuals who commenced nivolumab within less than 1 year of ASCT were excluded.

Sequencing was performed with immunoSEQ multiplex PCR; in TCRdb, only in-frame clones are kept and a portion is missing. The sample has about 41,000 clones, 69% seen once. The sequence was obtained from a human donor with classical Hodgkin lymphoma. Here the sequenced sample was peripheral blood mononuclear cells (PBMCs), taken before the fourth cycle of nivolumab. The V and J genes are TRBV6-4 and TRBJ1-2; perhaps TRBD1 as D (5 bases). CDR3 loop: CASSAGPHYGYTF. CDR3 DNA: TGTGCCAGCAGTGCGGGACCTCACTATGGCTACACCTTC.